The clone carrying this TCR beta chain has ten or more counts. The V end lost 6 bases, the J end lost 7 bases, and 13 bases lay between the germline ends. Germline lookup yields CDR1 MNHNS and CDR2 SASEGT. This CDR3 has 13 amino acids. With iRepertoire HTBI primers and Arm-PCR of CDR3 regions, TCR beta libraries were built. MiXCR, run by TCRdb on the multiplex PCR reads, gives a single entry per CDR3 protein. The sample records 300,000 to 500,000 distinct CDR3 sequences, around 21% being singletons. Time point: persistent/refractory GD, antithyroid drugs over 5 years with positive TRAb. PBMC-extracted RNA yielded the TCR library. The data were taken from a study of regulatory T cells in long-lasting Graves disease.

The clonotype comes from a female donor with Graves disease. This specimen was peripheral blood mononuclear cells (PBMCs), taken when the disease was refractory, from a patient treated with antithyroid drugs. V is TRBV6-1 and J is TRBJ1-5; D unresolved. CDR3 DNA sequence: TGTGCCAGCAGCTCCGAGCCCGGACAGCCCCAGCATTTT. This encodes CASSSEPGQPQHF.